This T cell receptor (beta chain) was retrieved from a study of blood T cell repertoires in COVID-19. This table comes from immunoSEQ multiplex PCR, and its TCRdb copy is limited to in-frame clones, with some not included. The profile shows 67,000 or so clones, 70% to 85% of them singletons. This CDR3 contains 15 residues. J lost 4 bases, V lost 0 bases, and 2 bases had no gene match. The germline V gene has CDR1 SEHNR and CDR2 FQNEAQ (reference sequence). Sequenced input: peripheral blood. V gene TRBV7-9 combines with J gene TRBJ2-1; 8 positions match TRBD2. The sequence came from a man aged 65 to 79 with acute or convalescent COVID-19. The CDR3 sequence is CASSLASGNYNEQFF. In DNA, the CDR3 is TGTGCCAGCAGCTTAGCTAGCGGGAATTACAATGAGCAGTTCTTC.